These T cell receptor beta chains were read from a single sample in a study of OX40 agonist ivuxolimab in advanced cancers. Using immunoSEQ multiplex PCR, the repertoire was profiled, and TCRdb retains in-frame clones only, with some absent. Found here are over 65,000 clones, approximately 90% of them singletons; the top ten hold around 0.53%. The specimen comprised CD4+ or CD8+ T cells sorted from blood, sampled in a trial of the OX40 agonist ivuxolimab. The receptor source for this set is an adult with an advanced solid tumor such as melanoma, head and neck, liver or kidney cancer. Both conserved end residues are trimmed from each CDR3.

>TRBV9
ASSVMWGGRINADTQY
>TRBV7-2
ASSRGTSGSDPRF
>TRBV7-6
ASSRGLEYQETQY
>TRBV5-4
ASSLEPSGSYEQY
>TRBV5-1
ASSLVAETQY
>TRBV7-2
ASSLTRASNQPQH
>TRBV19
ASSRDRVSYEQY
>TRBV7-8
ASSLAGGTQY
>TRBV15
ATSRDGRGSGELF
>TRBV30
AWSDSNTEAF
>TRBV5-4
ASSSRLNLTYEQY
>TRBV19
ASGRTGGRFGELF
>TRBV9
ASSATGQGAYNEQF
>TRBV19
ASSKRDRRDIQY
>TRBV10-1
ASSDRDGDNEQF
>TRBV9
ASSVASGSASYNEQF
>TRBV6-1
ASSADAYNSPLH
>TRBV7-7
ASSPLGGRGDTQY
>TRBV19
ASSPVGETQY
>TRBV19
ASSRRNQETQY
>TRBV18
ASCAGPSTDTQY
>TRBV28
ASSSGARAGNQPQH
>TRBV6-1
ASSEAPGTVSYEQY
>TRBV12-5
ASGLVVGSEAF
>TRBV7-8
ASSNYADSGQY
>TRBV12-5
ASGLARAGGSTDTQY
>TRBV7-9
ASSSGGLSGELF
>TRBV19
ASTKGQTNTEAF
>TRBV9
ASSVGASGRAGETQY
>TRBV5-1
ASSLTSGNHNEQF
>TRBV5-6
ASSLRGMRNQPQH